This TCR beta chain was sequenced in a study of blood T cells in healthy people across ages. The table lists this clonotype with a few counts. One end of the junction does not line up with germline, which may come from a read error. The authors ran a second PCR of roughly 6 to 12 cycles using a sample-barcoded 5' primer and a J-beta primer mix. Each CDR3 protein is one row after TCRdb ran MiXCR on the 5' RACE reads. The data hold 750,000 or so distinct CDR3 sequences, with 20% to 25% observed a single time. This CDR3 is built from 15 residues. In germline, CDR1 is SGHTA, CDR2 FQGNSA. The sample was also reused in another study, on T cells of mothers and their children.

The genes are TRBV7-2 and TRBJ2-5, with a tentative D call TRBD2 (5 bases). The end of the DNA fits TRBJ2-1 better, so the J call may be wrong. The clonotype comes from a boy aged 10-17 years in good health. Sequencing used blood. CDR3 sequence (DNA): TGTGCCAGCAGCTTAGCGAGTAGCGCATACAATAAGCAGTTCTTC. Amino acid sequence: CASSLASSAYNKQFF.